This record looks at one T cell receptor beta chain sequence and its context. This CDR3 comprises 16 residues. Germline V gives CDR1 WSHSY, CDR2 SAAADI. The junction had 14 bases not matched to a gene; V was cut back by 6 bases and J by 7 bases. This specimen comes from a study of blood T cell repertoires in COVID-19. TCRdb keeps only in-frame clones here, not all; method: immunoSEQ multiplex PCR. The sample lists roughly 170,000 clones; about 86% were seen once. The sequencing input was peripheral blood. J is TRBJ2-1 and V is TRBV10-2, with 8 bases that match TRBD1. The TCR sequence derives from a man between 65 and 79 years old with active or convalescent COVID-19. CDR3 loop: CASRNIPGQGGNEQFF. In DNA, the CDR3 is TGCGCCAGCAGAAATATCCCCGGACAGGGTGGTAATGAGCAGTTCTTC.